This TCR beta chain was profiled in a study of cytomegalovirus exposure and HLA in healthy donors. Overall study findings and caveats: In a later analysis, TCR association rates varied by HLA locus: DRB1 most, HLA-C fewest.

Germline V lookup: CDR1 MNHNY, CDR2 SVGAGI (reference sequence). The CDR3 spans 14 residues. V lost 6 bases, J lost 7 bases, and 8 bases stayed unmatched. A note on this clone: The antigen is unknown.

60 Vbeta and 13 Jbeta primers were used in PCR. Clones were sequenced by immunoSEQ multiplex PCR, and TCRdb holds only the in-frame ones, with some missing. The sample holds about 160,000 clones, 65% to 80% seen once. The chain couples TRBV6-6 to TRBJ1-5; 8 bases match TRBD1. The receptor was derived from a woman aged 50 to 60 in good health and CMV-seropositive. The sequencing sample was made of PBMCs. The CDR3 sequence: CASRPQGATQPQHF. CDR3 in DNA: TGTGCCAGCAGGCCTCAGGGGGCAACCCAGCCCCAGCATTTT.